This T cell receptor (beta chain) was sequenced in a study of early T cells in non-severe SARS-CoV-2 infection (dated by TCRdb to about 2021). Regarding the research as a whole: Because TCR sequencing was done on bulk RNA from unsorted whole blood, the alpha and beta chains could not be paired.

This was a case-control study nested in a cohort of healthcare workers in London, UK, who had nasopharyngeal swab PCR tests and blood samples taken every week. Healthcare workers were recruited during the week of the UK lockdown, between 23 and 31 March 2020, and followed weekly for up to about 15 weeks. Library construction relied on 5' RACE. The sample was run on a NextSeq 500. In the TCR library protocol, unique molecular identifiers were attached to individual cDNA molecules to correct for PCR bias and sequencing error. Both TCR alpha and beta chains were sequenced, and tight co-correlation was observed between alpha and beta sequence abundances in each sample. The paper's processing steps were these. Decombinator V4 was used to perform V gene, J gene and CDR3 annotation of TCR sequences. TCRs were defined as expanded if a significant change between any two time points was detected under a Poisson model with p below 0.0001. TCR abundances were normalised to the total number of TCRs sequenced per sample and were expressed as counts per million. TRAV1-2 paired with TRAJ12, TRAJ20 or TRAJ33 defined MAIT TCRs, while TRAV10 paired with TRAJ18 defined iNKT TCRs. VDJdb, accessed on 1 November 2021, was searched for TCRs annotated for CMV, EBV and SARS-CoV-2, and TCRs annotated for more than one antigen were excluded. The public reads were reanalyzed by TCRdb: fastp trimming at Q25, MiXCR alignment, in-frame beta chains only. Records with the same CDR3 protein are collapsed into one entry carrying the most frequent genes and DNA. Clone size and V and J calls follow TCRdb, not the original study. Within this sample are some 35,000 distinct CDR3 sequences, with 3.9% of them counted one time only. The ten largest clones take up less than 12% of the sample.

From cysteine to valine, the CDR3 is 13 amino acids long. The entry retains the CDR3 DNA only, 39 bases that are in frame from base 1. Relative to germline, V is 3 bases shorter and J is 12 bases shorter, with 18 bases between their ends. CDR1 and CDR2 are read off the germline V gene as KGHSH and LQKENI. Results the study describes overall, beyond this receptor: VDJdb matching was skewed toward anti-spike CD8 responses and likely underestimated virus-specific expansions, missing private and CD4 specificities.

This clonotype was seen at least ten times. What antigen it recognizes has not been identified. Qualities for individual bases were not recorded, and no much larger clone is one base off. This TCR was recovered from an adult who was a healthcare worker with PCR-confirmed SARS-CoV-2 infection or an uninfected control (not recorded which). The sample comprised whole blood. The chain employs TRBV18 and TRBJ2-7; no D gene can be assigned with confidence. The CDR3 protein: CASSPTVMAPLYV. The DNA sequence follows: TGTGCCAGCTCACCCACCGTGATGGCCCCGTTGTACGTC.